This TCR beta chain is from a study of T cell changes during pregnancy in multiple sclerosis. Generated by immunoSEQ multiplex PCR, the TCRdb table keeps only in-frame clones and is missing some. Of more than 65,000 clones listed, over 85% were seen once; the top ten hold around 0.21%. The CDR3 is made up of 17 amino acids. Germline trimming cut 0 bases from V and 7 bases from J; bases unmatched to any gene: 4. Germline V gives CDR1 SGDLS, CDR2 YYNGEE. The clonotype comes from a female donor with multiple sclerosis, enrolled in a pregnancy study. The source was CD4+ T cells from peripheral blood mononuclear cells, collected before pregnancy. The chain has TRBV9 and TRBJ2-1; TRBD2 agrees at 16 bases. CDR3 sequence reads: CASSVVPGLAGGNEQFF. The CDR3 region has the DNA TGTGCCAGCAGCGTAGTCCCGGGACTAGCGGGAGGGAATGAGCAGTTCTTC. The complete variable domain, with remaining parts taken from reference TRBV9 and TRBJ2-1, reads DSGVTQTPKHLITATGQRVTLRCSPRSGDLSVYWYQQSLDQGLQFLIQYYNGEERAKGNILERFSAQQFPDLHSELNLSSLELGDSALYFCASSVVPGLAGGNEQFFGPGTRLTVL.